Shown below are 20 T cell receptor beta chains from a single sample sequenced in a study of T-cell reconstitution after alpha-beta-depleted transplantation in children. Unique molecular identifiers tagged the TCRbeta library. TCRdb itself ran the PCR reads through MiXCR, one entry per CDR3 protein. Among roughly 400,000 distinct CDR3 sequences, roughly 21% were seen once, and the ten largest hold around 3.9%. This sample comprised PBMCs from the stem cell graft donor, obtained from the stem cell graft. These TCRs come from a human donor who donated a stem cell graft to a child with acute myeloid leukemia.

This clonotype has just a few counts. This chain links TRBV20-1 with TRBJ1-5; the match to TRBD1 covers 10 bases. J was trimmed by 2 bases and V by 4 bases; bases with no gene match: 11. The CDR3 covers 17 residues. Germline V gives CDR1 DFQATT, CDR2 SNEGSKA (reference sequence). CDR3 protein: CSAKLDRGFWGNQPQHF. CDR3 in DNA: TGCAGTGCTAAACTGGACAGGGGGTTTTGGGGCAATCAGCCCCAGCATTTT.

This clonotype was recorded many times. The gene calls are TRBV5-1 and TRBJ2-1; 8 nucleotides agree with TRBD2. V shed 4 bases, J shed 1 base, and the junction held 7 bases outside the gene matches. Germline V gene data show CDR1 as SGHRS and CDR2 as YFSETQ. This CDR3 has 16 residues. CDR3 sequence reads: CASSTSGRLSYNEQFF. CDR3 in DNA: TGCGCCAGCAGCACAAGCGGGAGACTGTCCTACAATGAGCAGTTCTTC.

The rearrangement links TRBV20-1 to TRBJ1-1; a weak D match, TRBD1 (6 bases). Looked up from germline, CDR1 is DFQATT and CDR2 is SNEGSKA (reference sequence). The V end lost 2 bases, the J end lost 4 bases, and 14 bases lay between the germline ends. This CDR3 region has 14 residues. The CDR3 coding sequence is TGCAGTGCTAGAACCACAGGGCTGGGCACTGAAGCTTTCTTT. It specifies CSARTTGLGTEAFF.

This sequence joins TRBV24-1 and TRBJ2-3; D remains unclear. CDR3 length: 12 amino acids. Trimming took 4 bases from V and 2 from J, leaving 3 bases between them. Germline-derived CDR1 and CDR2 are KGHDR and SFDVKD. In DNA form, the CDR3 reads TGTGCCACCAGTGACAACACAGATACGCAGTATTTT. The encoded protein is CATSDNTDTQYF.

This clonotype turned up a few times. This chain joins TRBV7-9 and TRBJ2-1, with 7 bases aligning to TRBD1. CDR3 size: 16 residues. Per germline, CDR1 SEHNR and CDR2 FQNEAQ (reference sequence). J lost 7 bases, V lost 0 bases, and 9 bases had no gene match. The CDR3: CASSLAVGGARNEQFF. The CDR3 DNA is TGTGCCAGCAGCTTAGCCGTAGGGGGCGCGAGGAATGAGCAGTTCTTC.

The chain's CDR3 is CATSGKRASTDTQYF. The CDR3 DNA is TGTGCCACCAGTGGCAAGAGAGCTAGCACAGATACGCAGTATTTT. The chain joins TRBV24-1 to TRBJ2-3; D remains unclear. The CDR3 extends over 15 amino acids. Germline V lookup: CDR1 KGHDR, CDR2 SFDVKD. The germline V and J ends were trimmed by 5 bases and 0 bases, with 11 bases remaining between them.

The gene calls are TRBV6-2 or TRBV6-3 and TRBJ2-1, with 8 nucleotides matching TRBD1. Germline CDR1 reads MNHEY; CDR2 reads SVGEGT. The CDR3 is 16 amino acids. V lost 0 bases and J lost 8; bases outside the gene matches: 9. In nucleotides, the CDR3 is TGTGCCAGCAGTTACTCGTCAGGGGGCAAACGGCATGAGCAGTTCTTC. It translates to CASSYSSGGKRHEQFF.

In its sample, this clonotype was seen a few times. The chain recombines TRBV20-1 with TRBJ2-2, with D hard to call. CDR1 and CDR2 from the germline V gene are DFQATT and SNEGSKA (reference sequence). V dropped 6 bases and J dropped 2 bases, with 7 bases sitting between them. The CDR3 totals 12 residues. CDR3 protein: CSAKVNTGELFF. The CDR3 region has the DNA TGCAGTGCCAAAGTTAACACCGGGGAGCTGTTTTTT.

The chain carries TRBV7-9 and TRBJ2-3; 8 nucleotides align to TRBD2. The CDR3 runs 14 residues. Looked up from germline, CDR1 is SEHNR and CDR2 is FQNEAQ (reference sequence). V lost 6 bases and J lost 4; bases outside the gene matches: 6. This CDR3 is CASRPGGLADTQYF. CDR3 DNA: TGTGCCAGCAGACCGGGGGGGCTCGCAGATACGCAGTATTTT.

This clonotype has a handful of counts. This rearrangement joins TRBV7-2 to TRBJ2-3; D is ambiguous. The germline V gene encodes CDR1 SGHTA and CDR2 FQGNSA. The CDR3 extends over 16 amino acids. V was trimmed by 1 base and J by 0 bases, leaving 11 bases between them. DNA for the CDR3: TGTGCCAGCAGCTTAGAATCCCAGCTTAGCACAGATACGCAGTATTTT. It yields the protein CASSLESQLSTDTQYF.

This clonotype was picked up one time. The rearrangement uses TRBV19 and TRBJ2-3; 8 nucleotides match TRBD2. The CDR3 spans 14 residues. CDR1 LNHDA and CDR2 SQIVND come from the germline V gene (reference sequence). The J segment lost 1 base and the V segment lost 7 bases, leaving 4 bases of the junction unmatched. For the CDR3, the DNA is TGTGCCAGTAAAGACGGGAGGGGCACAGATACGCAGTATTTT. Translated: CASKDGRGTDTQYF. Using reference TRBV19 and TRBJ2-3 for the parts outside the CDR3, the full variable domain is DGGITQSPKYLFRKEGQNVTLSCEQNLNHDAMYWYRQDPGQGLRLIYYSQIVNDFQKGDIAEGYSVSREKKESFPLTVTSAQKNPTAFYLCASKDGRGTDTQYFGPGTRLTVL.

The rearrangement joins TRBV12-3 or TRBV12-4 to TRBJ2-5; no firm D call. The V end lost 6 bases, the J end lost 0 bases, and 11 bases lay between the germline ends. The CDR3 extends over 14 amino acids. CDR3 sequence: CASSGGRYQETQYF. The CDR3 DNA reads as TGTGCCAGCAGCGGTGGACGGTACCAAGAGACCCAGTACTTC.

This clonotype was seen ten or more times. This chain links TRBV7-2 with TRBJ2-7; D is possibly TRBD1 (6 bases). The CDR3 length is 14 residues. CDR1 and CDR2 (germline): SGHTA, FQGNSA. Trimming took off 4 bases at V and 3 bases at J, with 13 bases between the two ends. The CDR3 region has the DNA TGTGCCAGCAGCTCGAACAGGGCTAGCTACGAGCAGTACTTC. It codes for CASSSNRASYEQYF.

This clonotype has a handful of counts. Here the CDR3 reads CATSDPGGGGSGANVLTF. CDR3 nucleotides: TGTGCCACCAGTGATCCGGGAGGGGGTGGCTCTGGGGCCAACGTCCTGACTTTC. The J gene is TRBJ2-6, the V gene TRBV24-1, with 8 bases lining up with TRBD2. CDR3 length: 18 residues. Germline-derived CDR1 and CDR2 are KGHDR and SFDVKD. V shed 3 bases and J 0 bases; nucleotides not matched to a gene: 6.

The gene calls are TRBV7-3 and TRBJ2-3, with a weak D call TRBD2 (6 bases). The CDR3 has 16 amino acids. Germline V CDR1 and CDR2: SGHTA, FQGTGA. Between the trimmed V and J ends, which lost 5 bases and 2 bases, there was a span of 17 bases. The CDR3 loop reads CASSPRGTDPTDTQYF. DNA of the CDR3: TGTGCCAGCAGCCCCCGGGGGACGGACCCCACAGATACGCAGTATTTT.

This clonotype was seen many times. V gene TRBV20-1 combines with J gene TRBJ1-4; maybe TRBD1 (6 bases). The CDR3 runs 13 residues. Between the trimmed V and J ends, which lost 5 bases and 5 bases, there was a span of 12 bases. The germline V gene encodes CDR1 DFQATT and CDR2 SNEGSKA (reference sequence). DNA of the CDR3: TGCAGTGCTTGGACAGCTTCAAATGAAAAACTGTTTTTT. Residues: CSAWTASNEKLFF.

This clonotype was observed many times. The J gene is TRBJ2-1, the V gene TRBV6-5, with D tentatively TRBD2 (5 bases). Trimming removed 0 bases at V and 4 bases at J, with 7 bases between. This CDR3 has 14 residues. Germline CDR1 reads MNHEY; CDR2 reads SVGAGI. CDR3 protein: CASSYSGGYNEQFF. The DNA for the CDR3 is TGTGCCAGCAGTTACTCAGGCGGGTACAATGAGCAGTTCTTC.

This clonotype occurred many times. The V gene is TRBV29-1, the J gene TRBJ1-1, with D perhaps matching TRBD1 (6 bases). Germline V gene lookup returns CDR1 SQVTM and CDR2 ANQGSEA. The length of the CDR3 is 13 residues. V lost 6 bases, J lost 1 base, and 12 bases lay in between. CDR3 loop: CSVAGTQNTEAFF. The CDR3 DNA sequence: TGCAGCGTGGCCGGGACACAGAACACTGAAGCTTTCTTT.

The rearrangement uses TRBV7-2 and TRBJ2-5; D not certain. The CDR3 sequence is 15 residues long. Germline assignment: CDR1 SGHTA and CDR2 FQGNSA. The V end lost 5 bases, the J end lost 2 bases, and 15 bases lay between the germline ends. The CDR3 bases are TGTGCCAGCAGCCCGGTGACCGGGCAACAAGAGACCCAGTACTTC. Residues: CASSPVTGQQETQYF.

The chain is built from TRBV10-3 and TRBJ1-1; a possible D gene is TRBD1 (6 bases). Germline V gene sequence: CDR1 ENHRY, CDR2 SYGVKD. V gave up 10 bases and J gave up 1 base, with 13 bases separating them. There are 13 residues in the CDR3. The CDR3 sequence: CATTTGPNTEAFF. The CDR3 region has the DNA TGTGCCACTACGACAGGCCCGAACACTGAAGCTTTCTTT.